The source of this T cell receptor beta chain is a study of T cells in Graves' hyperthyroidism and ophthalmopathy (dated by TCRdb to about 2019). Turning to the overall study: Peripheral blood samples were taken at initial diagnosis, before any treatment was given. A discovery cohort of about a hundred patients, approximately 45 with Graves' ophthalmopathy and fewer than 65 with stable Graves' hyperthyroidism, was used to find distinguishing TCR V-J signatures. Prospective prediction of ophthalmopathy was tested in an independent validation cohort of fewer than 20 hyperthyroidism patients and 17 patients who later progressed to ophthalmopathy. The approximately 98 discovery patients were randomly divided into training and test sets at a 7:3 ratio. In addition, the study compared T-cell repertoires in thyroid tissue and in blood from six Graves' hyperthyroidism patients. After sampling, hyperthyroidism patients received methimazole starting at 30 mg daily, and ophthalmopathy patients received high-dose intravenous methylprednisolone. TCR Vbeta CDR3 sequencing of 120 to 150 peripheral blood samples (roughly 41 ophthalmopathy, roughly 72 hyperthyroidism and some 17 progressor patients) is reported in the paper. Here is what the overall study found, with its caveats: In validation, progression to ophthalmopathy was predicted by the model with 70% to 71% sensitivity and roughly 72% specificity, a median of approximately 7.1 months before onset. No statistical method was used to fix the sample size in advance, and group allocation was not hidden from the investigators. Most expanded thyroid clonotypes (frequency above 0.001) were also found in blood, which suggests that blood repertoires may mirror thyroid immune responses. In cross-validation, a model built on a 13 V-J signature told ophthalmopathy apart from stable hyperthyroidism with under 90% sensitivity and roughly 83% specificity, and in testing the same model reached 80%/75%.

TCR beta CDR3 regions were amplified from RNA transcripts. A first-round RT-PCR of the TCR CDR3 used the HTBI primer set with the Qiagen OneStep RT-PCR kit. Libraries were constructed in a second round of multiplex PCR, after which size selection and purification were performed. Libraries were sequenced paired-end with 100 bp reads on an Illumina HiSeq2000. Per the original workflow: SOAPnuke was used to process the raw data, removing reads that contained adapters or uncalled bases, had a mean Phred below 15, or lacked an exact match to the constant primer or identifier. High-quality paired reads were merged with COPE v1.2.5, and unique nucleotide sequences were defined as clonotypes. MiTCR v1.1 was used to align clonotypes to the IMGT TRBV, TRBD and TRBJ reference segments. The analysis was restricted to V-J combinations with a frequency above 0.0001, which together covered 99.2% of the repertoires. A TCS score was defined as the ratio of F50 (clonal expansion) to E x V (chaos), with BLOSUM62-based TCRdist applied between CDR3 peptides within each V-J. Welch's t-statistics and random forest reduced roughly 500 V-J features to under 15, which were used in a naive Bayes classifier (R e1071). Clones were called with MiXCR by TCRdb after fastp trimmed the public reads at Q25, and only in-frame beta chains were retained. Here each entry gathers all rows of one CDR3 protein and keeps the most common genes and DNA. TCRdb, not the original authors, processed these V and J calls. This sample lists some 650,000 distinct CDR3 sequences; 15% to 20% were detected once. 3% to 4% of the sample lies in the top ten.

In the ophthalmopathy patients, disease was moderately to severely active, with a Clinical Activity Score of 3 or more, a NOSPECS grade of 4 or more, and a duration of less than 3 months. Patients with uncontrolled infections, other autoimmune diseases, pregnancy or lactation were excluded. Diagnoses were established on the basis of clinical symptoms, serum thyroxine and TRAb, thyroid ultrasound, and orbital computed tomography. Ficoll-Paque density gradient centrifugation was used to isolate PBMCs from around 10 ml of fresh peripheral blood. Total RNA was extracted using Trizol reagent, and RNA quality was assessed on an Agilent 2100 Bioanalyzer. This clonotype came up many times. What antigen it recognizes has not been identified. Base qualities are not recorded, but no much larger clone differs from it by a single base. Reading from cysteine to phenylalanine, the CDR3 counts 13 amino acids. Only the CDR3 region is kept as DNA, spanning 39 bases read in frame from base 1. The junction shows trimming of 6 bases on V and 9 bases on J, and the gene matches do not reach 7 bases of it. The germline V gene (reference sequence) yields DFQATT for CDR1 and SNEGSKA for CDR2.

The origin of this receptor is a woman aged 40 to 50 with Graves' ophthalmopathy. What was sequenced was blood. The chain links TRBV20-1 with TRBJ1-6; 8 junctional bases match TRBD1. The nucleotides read TGCAGTGCCCGGACAGGGAGCGGTTCACCCCTCCACTTT. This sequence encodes CSARTGSGSPLHF.